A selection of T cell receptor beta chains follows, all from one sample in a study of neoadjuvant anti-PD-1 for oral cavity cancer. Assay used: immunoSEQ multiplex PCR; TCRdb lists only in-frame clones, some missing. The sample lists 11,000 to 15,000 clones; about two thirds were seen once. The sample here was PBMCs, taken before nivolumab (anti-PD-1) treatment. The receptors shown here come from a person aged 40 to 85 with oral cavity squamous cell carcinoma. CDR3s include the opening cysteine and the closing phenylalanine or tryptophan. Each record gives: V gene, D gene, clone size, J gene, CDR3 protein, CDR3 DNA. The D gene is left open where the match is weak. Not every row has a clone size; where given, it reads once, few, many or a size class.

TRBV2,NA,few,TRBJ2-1,CASSEQSSNEQFF,TGTGCCAGCAGTGAACAGTCTTCCAATGAGCAGTTCTTC
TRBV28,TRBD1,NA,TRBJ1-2,CASSTGTAPRGYTF,TGTGCCAGCAGTACCGGGACAGCCCCCCGGGGCTACACCTTC
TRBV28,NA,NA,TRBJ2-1,CASSLYSGGDNEQFF,TGTGCCAGCAGTTTATATTCCGGAGGGGACAATGAGCAGTTCTTC
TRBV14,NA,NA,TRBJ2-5,CASSQELRFGGETQYF,TGTGCCAGCAGCCAAGAATTAAGGTTCGGAGGAGAGACCCAGTACTTC
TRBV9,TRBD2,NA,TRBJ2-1,CASSVDTRLAVYNEQFF,TGTGCCAGCAGCGTAGACACGAGGCTAGCGGTATACAATGAGCAGTTCTTC
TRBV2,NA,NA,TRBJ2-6,CASSVGSGGANVLTF,TGTGCCAGCAGTGTGGGTTCTGGTGGGGCCAACGTCCTGACTTTC